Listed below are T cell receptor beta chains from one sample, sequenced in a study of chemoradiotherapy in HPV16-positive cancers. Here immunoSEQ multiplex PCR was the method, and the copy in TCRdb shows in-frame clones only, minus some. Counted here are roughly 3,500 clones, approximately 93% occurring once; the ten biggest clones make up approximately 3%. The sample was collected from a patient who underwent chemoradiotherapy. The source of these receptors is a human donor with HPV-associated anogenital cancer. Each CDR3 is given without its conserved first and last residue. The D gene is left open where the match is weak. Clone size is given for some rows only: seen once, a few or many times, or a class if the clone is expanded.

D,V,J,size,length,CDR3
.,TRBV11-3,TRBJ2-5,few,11,ASSPRMGETQY
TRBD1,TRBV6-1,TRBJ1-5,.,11,ASSSTGSQPQH
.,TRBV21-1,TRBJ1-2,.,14,ASSKRRIGGVYGYT
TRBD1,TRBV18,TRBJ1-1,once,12,ASSPGQGVYEAF
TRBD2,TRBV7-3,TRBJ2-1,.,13,ASSLAGGPYNEQF
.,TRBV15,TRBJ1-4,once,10,ATSRAHEKLF
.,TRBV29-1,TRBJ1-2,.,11,SVDREDNYGYT
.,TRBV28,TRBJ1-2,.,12,ASSTAGGNYGYT
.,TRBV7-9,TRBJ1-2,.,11,ASSYAGAYGYT
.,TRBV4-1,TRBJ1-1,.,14,ASSPRMTDLNTEAF
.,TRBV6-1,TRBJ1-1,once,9,ASSEAGEAF
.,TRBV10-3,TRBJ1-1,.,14,AISESSPGEQVEAF
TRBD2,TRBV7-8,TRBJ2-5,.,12,ASSYIRGEETQY
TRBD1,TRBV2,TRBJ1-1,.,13,ASSEWTGKNTEAF
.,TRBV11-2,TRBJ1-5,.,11,ASSQSGYQPQH
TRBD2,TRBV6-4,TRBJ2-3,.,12,ASSEGLETDTQY
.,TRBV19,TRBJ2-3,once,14,ASSPRSGALTDTQY
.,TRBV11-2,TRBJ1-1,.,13,ASSSMLGGQTEAF
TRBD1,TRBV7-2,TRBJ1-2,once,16,ASSLGGQGATPHYGYT
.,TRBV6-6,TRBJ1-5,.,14,ASSYEARSSNQPQH
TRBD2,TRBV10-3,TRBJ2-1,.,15,AISDSTSGGKYNEQF
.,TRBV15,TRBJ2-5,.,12,ATSRDRQEVSQY
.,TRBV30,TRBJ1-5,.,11,AWRSPCWQPQH
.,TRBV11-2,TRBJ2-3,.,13,ASSLALYEGDTQY
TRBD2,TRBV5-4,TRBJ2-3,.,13,ASSPRTSGADTQY
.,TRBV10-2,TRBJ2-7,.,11,ASRQTVSYEQY
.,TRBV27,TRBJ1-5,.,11,ASRTYSNQPQH
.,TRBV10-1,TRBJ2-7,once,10,ASRMANYEQY
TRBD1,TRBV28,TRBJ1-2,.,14,ASSLAWDRGQYGYT
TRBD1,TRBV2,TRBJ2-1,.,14,ASLLPQGISYNEQF
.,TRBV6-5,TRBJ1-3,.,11,ASSYSDSGTIY
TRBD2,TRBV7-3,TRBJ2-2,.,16,ASSFLPSGGINTGELF
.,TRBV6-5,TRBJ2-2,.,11,ASSRQNTGELF
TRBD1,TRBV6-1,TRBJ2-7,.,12,ASSEGEGGNEQY
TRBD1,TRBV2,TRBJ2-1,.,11,ASVNQGDNEQF
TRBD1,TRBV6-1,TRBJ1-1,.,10,ASSPGTGGAF
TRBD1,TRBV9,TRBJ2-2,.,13,ASSLRQGGTGELF
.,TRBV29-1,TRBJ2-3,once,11,STKGGRLDTQY
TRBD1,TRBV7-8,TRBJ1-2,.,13,ASSPALDRSHGYT
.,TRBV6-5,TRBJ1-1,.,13,ASGRGQPPNTEAF
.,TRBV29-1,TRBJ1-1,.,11,SVDSQVGTEAF
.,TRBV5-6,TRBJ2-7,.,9,ASSFTYEQY
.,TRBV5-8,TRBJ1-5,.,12,ASSPYRANQPQH
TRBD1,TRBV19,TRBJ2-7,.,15,ASSIQSWGQGVYEQY
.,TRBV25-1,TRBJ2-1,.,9,ASSTYNEQF
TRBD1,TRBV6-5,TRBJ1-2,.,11,ASSGQAIYGYT
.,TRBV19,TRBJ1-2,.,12,ASNPSTGPGGYT
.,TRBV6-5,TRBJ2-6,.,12,ASSYSPGANVLT